This T cell receptor beta chain is drawn from a study of blood T cell repertoires in COVID-19. In the study overall: The United States, Italy and Spain were the sources of the acute and convalescent COVID-19 samples.

Germline V gives CDR1 LGHDT, CDR2 YNNKEL (reference sequence). Trimming at V came to 4 bases and at J to 4 bases, leaving 7 bases not matched to a gene. The CDR3 extends over 15 amino acids. In the study's own analysis: The authors estimated nucleated cell counts from reference gene primer amplification. Data came from immunoSEQ multiplex PCR; TCRdb stores just in-frame clones and leaves some out. V and J calls and clone size follow that table, whereas D and trimming were derived from the DNA. The table lists a few hundred thousand clones, approximately 84% of them singletons, with 2.5% to 3% in the top ten. Individuals aged about 18 to 89 years were recruited from 24 US areas.

The sequenced sample was PBMCs or T cells enriched from blood (not recorded which). The rearrangement uses TRBV3-1 (or the pseudogene TRBV3-2) and TRBJ2-7, with 10 bases matching TRBD2. The receptor was derived from a woman in her twenties or thirties who had recovered from COVID-19. This CDR3 is CASSRAGGPSYEQYF. As DNA, the CDR3 is TGTGCCAGCAGCCGAGCGGGAGGGCCATCTTACGAGCAGTACTTC.